Listed below are T cell receptor beta chains from one sample, sequenced in a study of monozygotic twins with inflammatory bowel disease. TCRdb re-called the 5' RACE reads; one entry per CDR3 protein, DNA not given. The sample table sets out about 160,000 distinct CDR3 sequences. Sequenced: blood. These receptors were collected from a human donor with ulcerative colitis or Crohn's disease, or a healthy co-twin of an affected twin (not recorded which). Both conserved end residues are part of each CDR3.

>TRBV7-2|TRBJ1-5
CASSLRGAQRRPQHF
>TRBV19|TRBJ1-2
CASRIPPGTGGEFRGGNYGYTF
>TRBV12-3/TRBV12-4|TRBJ1-4
CASSRNLATNEKLFF
>TRBV28|TRBJ2-2
CASRLQGGSTGELFF
>TRBV9|TRBJ2-7
CASSVGREGLYEQYF
>TRBV5-4|TRBJ1-3
CASRETSGNTIYF
>TRBV5-1|TRBJ2-1
CASSPLQDGLGVEQFF
>TRBV29-1|TRBJ2-7
CSVGGGYSYEQYF
>TRBV6-4|TRBJ1-1
CASSERAVLGTEAFF
>TRBV7-3|TRBJ1-1
CASSLYGAANTEAFF
>TRBV7-6|TRBJ2-6
CASSSQGANSGANVLTF
>TRBV28|TRBJ2-1
CASSLVSGREQFF
>TRBV28|TRBJ2-3
CASSFFDGRLDTQYF
>TRBV27|TRBJ1-1
CASSLFGGLTEAFF
>TRBV20-1|TRBJ2-7
CSARGPGLAPFEQYF
>TRBV20-1|TRBJ2-1
CSANSGQTYNEQFF
>TRBV7-9|TRBJ1-1
CASSWGLDAFF
>TRBV5-1|TRBJ2-3
CASSLVISTDTQYF
>TRBV27|TRBJ2-7
CASSLNGPYEQYF
>TRBV28|TRBJ2-1
CASSLTAIYNEQFF
>TRBV7-8|TRBJ2-7
CASSYSPFRDEQYF
>TRBV6-1|TRBJ2-2
CARTREAHTGELFF
>TRBV28|TRBJ1-5
CASSVRGRGNQPQHF
>TRBV7-9|TRBJ1-4
CASSLGTDYEKLFF
>TRBV25-1|TRBJ2-3
CASSEFRDRSDTQYF
>TRBV24-1|TRBJ2-1
CATSERGLADNEQFF
>TRBV5-1|TRBJ2-7
CASSPRSGLYEQYF
>TRBV24-1|TRBJ1-5
CATSDLDRAPNSNQPQHF
>TRBV7-7|TRBJ2-2
CASSLAAGGSTGELFF
>TRBV10-3|TRBJ2-3
CAIRVGVQDTQYF
>TRBV20-1|TRBJ2-7
CSAPGQGGYEQYF
>TRBV11-1|TRBJ2-2
CASRRETGRTGLNTGELFF
>TRBV5-1|TRBJ2-2
CASSALSRGLGTGELFF
>TRBV5-1|TRBJ2-1
CASSLEIGSGEQFF
>TRBV30|TRBJ2-4
CAWSPPGVLAKNIQYF
>TRBV3-1|TRBJ2-7
CASSSHYEQYF
>TRBV10-3|TRBJ2-3
CAINRQGSMTDTQYF
>TRBV12-3/TRBV12-4|TRBJ2-3
CASSFGTSGSPTDTQYF
>TRBV5-5|TRBJ2-5
CASSPTHQGETQYF
>TRBV5-5|TRBJ2-7
CASSWGTGSSYEQYF
>TRBV5-1|TRBJ2-7
CASSSTSGRIEQYF